The 16 T cell receptor beta chains below come from one sample, sequenced in a study of OX40 agonist ivuxolimab in advanced cancers. The repertoire was sequenced with immunoSEQ multiplex PCR; TCRdb's copy has only in-frame clones and lacks some. The repertoire holds around 63,000 clones, with 70% to 90% as singletons. The source material was CD4+ or CD8+ T cells sorted from blood, sampled in a trial of the OX40 agonist ivuxolimab. The source of these receptors is an adult with an advanced solid tumor such as melanoma, head and neck, liver or kidney cancer.

V gene TRBV2 combines with J gene TRBJ2-2; 7 bases are shared with TRBD1. CDR3 length equals 16 residues. The germline CDR1 and CDR2 sequences are SNHLY and FYNNEI. V lost 3 bases and J lost 5; bases outside the gene matches: 9. The CDR3 coding sequence is TGTGCCAGCAGTGAGATGGGCAGGGGGTCTACCGGGGAGCTGTTTTTT. Translated, it gives CASSEMGRGSTGELFF.

The gene calls are TRBV5-1 and TRBJ2-2, with 8 bases matching TRBD1. The CDR3 consists of 16 residues. The germline CDR1 and CDR2 sequences are SGHRS and YFSETQ. After removal of 4 bases from V and 1 base from J, the junction contained 6 bases not matched to a gene. The CDR3 protein is CASSATGGKNTGELFF. CDR3 DNA sequence: TGCGCCAGCAGCGCAACAGGGGGAAAGAACACCGGGGAGCTGTTTTTT.

The V and J genes are TRBV29-1 and TRBJ2-5, with D unclear. Germline assignment: CDR1 SQVTM and CDR2 ANQGSEA. CDR3 length: 12 amino acids. With 4 bases removed from V and 0 bases from J, the gap between germline ends came to 6 bases. CDR3 DNA sequence: TGCAGCGTTGCATCGAACCAAGAGACCCAGTACTTC. Its protein is CSVASNQETQYF.

The chain combines TRBV18 with TRBJ2-7; 7 nucleotides line up with TRBD2. The V gene's germline CDR1 is KGHSH and CDR2 LQKENI. This CDR3 comprises 14 residues. Trimming cost V 1 base and J 5 bases; bases outside gene matches: 5. Written as DNA, the CDR3 is TGTGCCAGCTCACCACGACTAGCCCGGCACGAGCAGTACTTC. Amino acid sequence: CASSPRLARHEQYF.

This clone was seen more than once but under ten times. This sequence joins TRBV15 and TRBJ2-1; TRBD2 aligns across 7 bases. The CDR3 is 17 residues long. Trimming removed 0 bases from V and 5 bases from J; junction bases left unmatched: 10. The germline gives CDR1 LNHNV, CDR2 YYDKDF (reference sequence). The CDR3 region is CATSRDLIRGRDNEQFF. In DNA, the CDR3 is TGTGCCACCAGCAGAGATCTAATCCGGGGGAGGGACAATGAGCAGTTCTTC.

The rearrangement uses TRBV10-3 and TRBJ2-7, with 7 bases fitting TRBD2. There are 14 residues in the CDR3. Germline V gives CDR1 ENHRY, CDR2 SYGVKD. The V gene end was trimmed by 8 bases and the J gene end by 2 bases; junction bases not matched to a gene: 9. This CDR3 is CAIGGGAPTYEQYF. The CDR3 DNA reads as TGTGCCATCGGGGGGGGAGCTCCAACCTACGAGCAGTACTTC.

This clone was found once. The chain couples TRBV29-1 to TRBJ2-3; TRBD1 might be the D (6 bases). Looked up from germline, CDR1 is SQVTM and CDR2 is ANQGSEA. The CDR3 runs to 15 residues. The V gene lost 3 bases and the J gene lost 2 bases, with 15 bases spanning the gap. As DNA, the CDR3 is TGCAGCGTTGACGAAATGACAGGCCCCACAGATACGCAGTATTTT. Translation: CSVDEMTGPTDTQYF.

The V call is TRBV11-1, the J call TRBJ2-7; D remains unclear. The CDR3 consists of 15 residues. Trimming cost V 3 bases and J 5 bases, with 17 bases left between them. CDR1 and CDR2 (germline): SGHAT, FQDESV (reference sequence). CDR3 amino acids: CASSFSDNRGDEQYF. The CDR3 nucleotides are TGTGCCAGCAGCTTTTCAGATAACCGAGGCGACGAGCAGTACTTC.

This clone has only one observation. The V gene is TRBV7-6, the J gene TRBJ1-3; D may be TRBD1 (6 bases). The germline CDR1 and CDR2 sequences are SGHVS and FNYEAQ. The CDR3 is 17 residues long. V dropped 5 bases and J dropped 0 bases, with 17 bases sitting between them. DNA for the CDR3: TGTGCCAGCAGCCAGCAACCGCAGGGGAGCTCTGGAAACACCATATATTTT. Translating gives CASSQQPQGSSGNTIYF. Supplemented by reference TRBV7-6 and TRBJ1-3, the full variable domain reads GAGVSQSPRYKVTKRGQDVALRCDPISGHVSLYWYRQALGQGPEFLTYFNYEAQQDKSGLPNDRFSAERPEGSISTLTIQRTEQRDSAMYRCASSQQPQGSSGNTIYFGEGSWLTVV.

This chain connects TRBV2 to TRBJ2-1; D is perhaps TRBD1 (6 bases). Germline V lookup: CDR1 SNHLY, CDR2 FYNNEI. CDR3 length: 13 amino acids. V was clipped by 4 bases and J by 10 bases, with 14 bases between them. The CDR3 here is CASSAESGTEQFF. The CDR3 DNA follows: TGTGCCAGCAGTGCAGAGTCCGGGACAGAGCAGTTCTTC.

This chain uses TRBV7-4 with TRBJ2-7; D call uncertain. CDR3 length equals 15 residues. The V end was cut by 5 bases, the J end by 3 bases, with 17 bases between. From germline, CDR1 is SGHVT and CDR2 SQSDAQ. CDR3 bases: TGTGCCAGCAGCCAGGCGGAAGCCATAAACTACGAGCAGTACTTC. Translated, it gives CASSQAEAINYEQYF.

The count of this clone is one. The chain carries TRBV5-1 and TRBJ2-3; weak D call: TRBD2 (5 bases). The germline CDR1 and CDR2 sequences are SGHRS and YFSETQ. CDR3 length: 15 amino acids. V lost 2 bases and J 4 bases, leaving 14 bases between the germline ends. The CDR3: CASSFPGSSADTQYF. The CDR3 nucleotides read TGCGCCAGCAGCTTTCCGGGGAGTAGCGCAGATACGCAGTATTTT. Filled out from reference TRBV5-1 and TRBJ2-3, the complete variable domain reads KAGVTQTPRYLIKTRGQQVTLSCSPISGHRSVSWYQQTPGQGLQFLFEYFSETQRNKGNFPGRFSGRQFSNSRSEMNVSTLELGDSALYLCASSFPGSSADTQYFGPGTRLTVL.

To note about this clone: Additional DNA sequences in this sample encode the identical CDR3. This sequence joins TRBV20-1 and TRBJ2-7; D is unclear. The germline gives CDR1 DFQATT, CDR2 SNEGSKA (reference sequence). V lost 1 base and J 3 bases, leaving 4 bases between the germline ends. CDR3 length: 11 amino acids. The CDR3 DNA sequence: TGCAGTGCTAGAGGGGGCTACGAGCAGTACTTC. It translates to CSARGGYEQYF.

The chain is built from TRBV7-9 and TRBJ2-1; D not resolved. The V gene lost 1 base and the J gene lost 6 bases, with 4 bases spanning the gap. Per germline, CDR1 SEHNR and CDR2 FQNEAQ (reference sequence). This CDR3 comprises 12 residues. DNA for the CDR3: TGTGCCAGCAGCTTAGTTGGCAATGAGCAGTTCTTC. It yields the protein CASSLVGNEQFF. The whole variable domain, filled in from reference TRBV7-9 and TRBJ2-1, reads DTGVSQNPRHKITKRGQNVTFRCDPISEHNRLYWYRQTLGQGPEFLTYFQNEAQLEKSRLLSDRFSAERPKGSFSTLEIQRTEQGDSAMYLCASSLVGNEQFFGPGTRLTVL.

The genes are TRBV2 and TRBJ1-2, with D perhaps TRBD1 (6 bases). This CDR3 contains 16 residues. The germline CDR1 and CDR2 sequences are SNHLY and FYNNEI. V lost 6 bases and J 1 base, leaving 18 bases between the germline ends. The CDR3 sequence is CASRDLRDTYNYGYTF. The CDR3 bases are TGTGCCAGCAGAGATCTCCGGGACACTTATAACTATGGCTACACCTTC.

As concerns this clone: Other DNA sequences of this sample code for an identical CDR3. The chain couples TRBV11-2 to TRBJ1-2; D is undetermined. The germline V gene encodes CDR1 SGHAT and CDR2 FQNNGV. The CDR3 consists of 11 residues. Between the trimmed V and J ends, which lost 6 bases and 8 bases, there was a span of 10 bases. The CDR3 sequence is CASSTSWGYTF. The CDR3 region has the DNA TGTGCCAGCAGTACCTCATGGGGCTACACCTTC.